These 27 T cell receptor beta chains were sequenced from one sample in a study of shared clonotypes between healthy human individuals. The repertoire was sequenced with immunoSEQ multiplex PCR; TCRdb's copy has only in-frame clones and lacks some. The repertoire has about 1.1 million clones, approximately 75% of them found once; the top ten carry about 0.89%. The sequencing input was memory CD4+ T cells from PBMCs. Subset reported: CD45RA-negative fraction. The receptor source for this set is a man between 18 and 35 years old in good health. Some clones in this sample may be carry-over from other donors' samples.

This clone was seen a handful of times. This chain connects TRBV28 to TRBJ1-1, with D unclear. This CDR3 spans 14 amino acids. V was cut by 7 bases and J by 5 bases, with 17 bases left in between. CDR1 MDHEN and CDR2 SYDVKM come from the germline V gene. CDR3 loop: CASTLVGKGTEAFF. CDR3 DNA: TGTGCCAGCACCTTAGTGGGTAAGGGTACTGAAGCTTTCTTT.

The CDR3 here is CASREVAGEQFF. CDR3 bases: TGTGCCAGCAGGGAAGTAGCCGGTGAGCAGTTCTTC. The rearrangement links TRBV7-2 to TRBJ2-1; D not resolved. V gave up 6 bases and J gave up 9 bases, with 12 bases separating them. The CDR3 has 12 residues. The germline gives CDR1 SGHTA, CDR2 FQGNSA.

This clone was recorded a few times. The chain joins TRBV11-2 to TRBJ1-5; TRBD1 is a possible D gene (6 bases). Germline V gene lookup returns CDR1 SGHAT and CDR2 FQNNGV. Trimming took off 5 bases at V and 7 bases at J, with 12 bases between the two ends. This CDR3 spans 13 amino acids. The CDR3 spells CASSTQGSQPQHF. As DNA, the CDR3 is TGTGCCAGCAGCACCCAGGGGAGCCAGCCCCAGCATTTT.

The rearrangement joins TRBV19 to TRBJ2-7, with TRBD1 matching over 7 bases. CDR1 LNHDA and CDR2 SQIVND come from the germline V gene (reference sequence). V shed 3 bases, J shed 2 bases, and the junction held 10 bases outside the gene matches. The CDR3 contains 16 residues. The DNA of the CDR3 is TGTGCCAGTAGTATCCGTCCCGGGACAGCAGCCTACGAGCAGTACTTC. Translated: CASSIRPGTAAYEQYF.

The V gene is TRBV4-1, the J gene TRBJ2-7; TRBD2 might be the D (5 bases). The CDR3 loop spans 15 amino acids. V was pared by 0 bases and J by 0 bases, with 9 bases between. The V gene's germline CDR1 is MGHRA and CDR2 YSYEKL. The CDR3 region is CASSQDSGDSYEQYF. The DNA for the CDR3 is TGCGCCAGCAGCCAAGACTCCGGGGACTCCTACGAGCAGTACTTC.

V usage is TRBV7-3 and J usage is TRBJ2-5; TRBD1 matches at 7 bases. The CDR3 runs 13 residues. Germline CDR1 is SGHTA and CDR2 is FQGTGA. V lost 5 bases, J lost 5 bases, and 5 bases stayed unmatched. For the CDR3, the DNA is TGTGCCAGCAGCACGACAGGGTTGGAGACCCAGTACTTC. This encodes CASSTTGLETQYF.

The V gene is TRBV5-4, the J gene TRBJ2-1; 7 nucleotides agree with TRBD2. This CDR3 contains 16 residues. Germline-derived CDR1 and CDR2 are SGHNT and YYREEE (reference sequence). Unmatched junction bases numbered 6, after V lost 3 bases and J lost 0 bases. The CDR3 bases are TGTGCCAGCAGCTCCCCGAGGGACTACTCCTACAATGAGCAGTTCTTC. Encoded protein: CASSSPRDYSYNEQFF.

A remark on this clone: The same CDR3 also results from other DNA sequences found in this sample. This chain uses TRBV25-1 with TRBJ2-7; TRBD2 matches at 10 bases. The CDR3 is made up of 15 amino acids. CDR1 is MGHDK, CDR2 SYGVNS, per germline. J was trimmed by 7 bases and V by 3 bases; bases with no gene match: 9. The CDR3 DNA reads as TGTGCCAGCAGTGATCACACTAGCGGGACGGGGGAGCAGTACTTC. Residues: CASSDHTSGTGEQYF.

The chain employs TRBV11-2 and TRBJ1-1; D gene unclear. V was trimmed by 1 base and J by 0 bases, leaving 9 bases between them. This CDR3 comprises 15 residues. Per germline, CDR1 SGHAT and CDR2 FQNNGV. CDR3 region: CASSLGLYMNTEAFF. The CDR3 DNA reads TGTGCCAGCAGCTTAGGACTATATATGAACACTGAAGCTTTCTTT. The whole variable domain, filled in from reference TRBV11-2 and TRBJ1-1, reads EAGVAQSPRYKIIEKRQSVAFWCNPISGHATLYWYQQILGQGPKLLIQFQNNGVVDDSQLPKDRFSAERLKGVDSTLKIQPAKLEDSAVYLCASSLGLYMNTEAFFGQGTRLTVV.

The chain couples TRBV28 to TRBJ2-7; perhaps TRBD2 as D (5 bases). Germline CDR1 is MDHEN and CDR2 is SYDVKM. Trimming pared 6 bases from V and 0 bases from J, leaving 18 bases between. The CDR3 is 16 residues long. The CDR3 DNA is TGTGCCAGCAGGCAGAGAGGGAGAACGAGCTCCTACGAGCAGTACTTC. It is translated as CASRQRGRTSSYEQYF.

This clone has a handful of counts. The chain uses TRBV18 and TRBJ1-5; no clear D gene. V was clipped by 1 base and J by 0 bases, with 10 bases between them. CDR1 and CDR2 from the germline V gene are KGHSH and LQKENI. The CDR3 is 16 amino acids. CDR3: CASSPQHPSSNQPQHF. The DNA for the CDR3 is TGTGCCAGCTCACCACAGCATCCGTCTAGCAATCAGCCCCAGCATTTT.

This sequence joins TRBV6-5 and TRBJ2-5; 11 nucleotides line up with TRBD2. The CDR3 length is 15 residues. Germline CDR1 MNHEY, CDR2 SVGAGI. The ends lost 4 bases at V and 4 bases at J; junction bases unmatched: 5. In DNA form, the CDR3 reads TGTGCCAGCAGTTCGATGACTAGCGGGACAGAGACCCAGTACTTC. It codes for CASSSMTSGTETQYF.

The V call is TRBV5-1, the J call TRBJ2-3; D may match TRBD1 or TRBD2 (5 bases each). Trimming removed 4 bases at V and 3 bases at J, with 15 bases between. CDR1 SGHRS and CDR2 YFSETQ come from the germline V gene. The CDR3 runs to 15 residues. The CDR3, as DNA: TGCGCCAGCAGCAACGGGGACCTTACGACAGATACGCAGTATTTT. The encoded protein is CASSNGDLTTDTQYF.

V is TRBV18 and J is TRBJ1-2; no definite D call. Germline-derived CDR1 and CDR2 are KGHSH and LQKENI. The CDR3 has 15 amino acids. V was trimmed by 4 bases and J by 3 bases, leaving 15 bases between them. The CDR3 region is CASSLIHEPDYGYTF. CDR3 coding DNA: TGTGCCAGCTCACTAATCCACGAGCCGGACTATGGCTACACCTTC.

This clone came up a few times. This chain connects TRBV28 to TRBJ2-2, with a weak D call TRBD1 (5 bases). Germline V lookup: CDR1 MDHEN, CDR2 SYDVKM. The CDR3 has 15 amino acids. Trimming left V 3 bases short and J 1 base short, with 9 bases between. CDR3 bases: TGTGCCAGCAGTTTCGCAGGGCGGAACACCGGGGAGCTGTTTTTT. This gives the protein CASSFAGRNTGELFF.

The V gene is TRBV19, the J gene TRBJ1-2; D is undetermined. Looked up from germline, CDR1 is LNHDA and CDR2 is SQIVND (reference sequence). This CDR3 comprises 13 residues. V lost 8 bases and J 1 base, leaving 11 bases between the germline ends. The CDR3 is CASLSPFNYGYTF. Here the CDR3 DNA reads TGTGCCAGTCTATCACCCTTTAACTATGGCTACACCTTC.

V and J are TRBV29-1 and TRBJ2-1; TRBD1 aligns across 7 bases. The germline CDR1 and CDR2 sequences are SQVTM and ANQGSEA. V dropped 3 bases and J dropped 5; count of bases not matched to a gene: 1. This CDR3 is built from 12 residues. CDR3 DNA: TGCAGCGTTGATACAGGGGACAATGAGCAGTTCTTC. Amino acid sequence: CSVDTGDNEQFF.

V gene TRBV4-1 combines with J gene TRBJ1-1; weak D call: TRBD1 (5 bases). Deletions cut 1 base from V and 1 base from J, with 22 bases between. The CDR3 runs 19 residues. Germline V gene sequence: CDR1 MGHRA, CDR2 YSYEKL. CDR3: CASSQGLLGRRGANTEAFF. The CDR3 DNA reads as TGCGCCAGCAGCCAAGGACTATTGGGGAGACGAGGGGCGAACACTGAAGCTTTCTTT.

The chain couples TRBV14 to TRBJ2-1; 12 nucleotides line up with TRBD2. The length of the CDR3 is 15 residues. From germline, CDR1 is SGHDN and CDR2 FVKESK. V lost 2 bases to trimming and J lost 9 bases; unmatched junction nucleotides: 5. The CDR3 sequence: CASSQFVTSGGEQFF. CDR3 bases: TGTGCCAGCAGCCAATTTGTGACTAGCGGGGGTGAGCAGTTCTTC.

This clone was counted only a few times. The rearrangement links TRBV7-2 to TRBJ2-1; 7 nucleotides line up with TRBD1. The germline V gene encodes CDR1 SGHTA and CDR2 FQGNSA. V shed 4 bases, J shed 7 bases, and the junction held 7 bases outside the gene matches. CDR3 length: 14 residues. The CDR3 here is CASSYRTGPNEQFF. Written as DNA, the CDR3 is TGTGCCAGCAGCTACCGGACAGGACCAAATGAGCAGTTCTTC.

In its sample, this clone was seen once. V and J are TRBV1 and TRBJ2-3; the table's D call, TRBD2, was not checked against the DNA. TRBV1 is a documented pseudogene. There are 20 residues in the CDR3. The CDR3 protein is CTSSQDNPAQTSGKLGTQYF. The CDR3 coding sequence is TGCACCAGCAGCCAAGACAATCCCGCACAGACTAGCGGGAAATTGGGTACGCAGTATTTT.

CDR3 residues: CATRDPTSNQPQHF. The CDR3 DNA reads TGTGCCACCAGGGATCCAACTAGCAATCAGCCCCAGCATTTT. The chain is built from TRBV15 and TRBJ1-5; no reliable D call. The germline V and J ends were trimmed by 6 bases and 0 bases, with 9 bases remaining between them. There are 14 residues in the CDR3. Germline-derived CDR1 and CDR2 are LNHNV and YYDKDF (reference sequence).

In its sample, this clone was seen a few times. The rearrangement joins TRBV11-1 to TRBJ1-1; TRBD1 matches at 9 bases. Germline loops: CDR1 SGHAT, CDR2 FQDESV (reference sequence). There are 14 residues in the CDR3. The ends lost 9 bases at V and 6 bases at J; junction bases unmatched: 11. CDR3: CASREGQGSSEAFF. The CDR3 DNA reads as TGTGCCAGTCGGGAGGGACAGGGCTCTTCTGAAGCTTTCTTT.

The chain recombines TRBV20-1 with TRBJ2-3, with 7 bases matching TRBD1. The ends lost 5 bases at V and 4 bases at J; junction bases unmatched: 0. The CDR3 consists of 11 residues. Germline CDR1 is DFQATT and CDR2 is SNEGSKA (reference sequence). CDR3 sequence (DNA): TGCAGTGCTGACAGGGCAGATACGCAGTATTTT. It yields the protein CSADRADTQYF.

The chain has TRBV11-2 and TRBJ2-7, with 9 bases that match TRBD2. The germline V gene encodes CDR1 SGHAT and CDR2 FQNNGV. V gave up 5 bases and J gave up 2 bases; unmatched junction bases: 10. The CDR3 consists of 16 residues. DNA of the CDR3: TGTGCCAGCAGCCCACTAACCCGACTAGCGGCCTACGAGCAGTACTTC. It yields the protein CASSPLTRLAAYEQYF.

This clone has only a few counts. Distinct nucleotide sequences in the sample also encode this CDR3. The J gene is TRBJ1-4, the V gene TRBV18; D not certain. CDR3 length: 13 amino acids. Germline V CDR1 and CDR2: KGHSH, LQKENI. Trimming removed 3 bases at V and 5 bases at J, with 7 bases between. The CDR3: CASSPRENEKLFF. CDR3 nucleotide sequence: TGTGCCAGCTCACCTCGGGAGAATGAAAAACTGTTTTTT. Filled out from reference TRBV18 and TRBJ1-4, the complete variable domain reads NAGVMQNPRHLVRRRGQEARLRCSPMKGHSHVYWYRQLPEEGLKFMVYLQKENIIDESGMPKERFSAEFPKEGPSILRIQQVVRGDSAAYFCASSPRENEKLFFGSGTQLSVL.

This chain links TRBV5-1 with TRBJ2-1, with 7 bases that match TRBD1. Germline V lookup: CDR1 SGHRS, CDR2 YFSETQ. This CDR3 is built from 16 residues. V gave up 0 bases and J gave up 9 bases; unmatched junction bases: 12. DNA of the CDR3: TGCGCCAGCAGCTTGGATCTAGGGGGCACCATGGGTGAGCAGTTCTTC. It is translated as CASSLDLGGTMGEQFF.